This is a list of T cell receptor beta chains from one sample in a study of T-cell memory formation after mild COVID-19. Each CDR3 protein gets one entry after TCRdb re-called the 5' RACE reads with MiXCR. The sample shows hundreds of thousands of distinct CDR3 sequences, 16% of them seen only once. Sequencing input: PBMCs or a T cell subset sorted from them (not recorded which). These TCRs come from a young man who had mild COVID-19 (a few samples of this study predate the infection). Cell type and time point are not known. The CDR3 runs from the conserved cysteine through the conserved F or W. Each record gives: V gene, J gene, CDR3 protein.

TRBV4-1	TRBJ2-7	CASSPGRGYEQYF
TRBV20-1	TRBJ2-6	CSADSRDSGANVLTF
TRBV12-3/TRBV12-4	TRBJ1-1	CASSLFGEGKEAFF
TRBV7-2	TRBJ1-2	CASSLVRTGGYTF
TRBV15	TRBJ1-1	CATSKDSVPEAFF
TRBV6-5	TRBJ1-6	CASSYRDGDNSPLHF
TRBV6-5	TRBJ1-2	CASRGQAGGYTF
TRBV5-1	TRBJ1-4	CASSLEQGARTNEKLFF
TRBV6-6	TRBJ1-1	CASMESKNTEAFF
TRBV12-3/TRBV12-4	TRBJ2-7	CASSYRHEQYF
TRBV20-1	TRBJ2-1	CSSRRTDYNEQFF
TRBV29-1	TRBJ2-5	CSVDYREETQYF
TRBV5-4	TRBJ2-1	CASSLAGPRDNEQFF
TRBV4-2	TRBJ1-5	CASSQDGGWGNQPQHF
TRBV12-3/TRBV12-4	TRBJ1-2	CASTIWSGYGYTF
TRBV5-1	TRBJ2-2	CASSLGNSMVRDTGELFF
TRBV7-6	TRBJ2-3	CASSSTGSSTDTQYF
TRBV20-1	TRBJ2-5	CSVSGGLGQETQYF
TRBV28	TRBJ2-4	CASSSSGQGHIQYF
TRBV28	TRBJ2-1	CASSFGTERGYNEQFF
TRBV6-5	TRBJ1-1	CASQDRVRGTEAFF
TRBV5-6	TRBJ2-2	CASSLGFSWPTGELFF
TRBV12-3/TRBV12-4	TRBJ1-3	CASSQFLGDTIYF
TRBV7-2	TRBJ2-1	CASSLGRPNEQFF
TRBV7-2	TRBJ2-5	CASSFTRGEETQYF
TRBV5-6	TRBJ1-5	CASSLVGIQPQHF
TRBV4-3	TRBJ2-1	CASSPPASADGQIFIEQFF
TRBV29-1	TRBJ2-7	CSVEVTGTGAYEQYF
TRBV30	TRBJ2-5	CAWSVGGGETQYF
TRBV7-3	TRBJ2-7	CANSPGQGYEQYF
TRBV6-2/TRBV6-3	TRBJ2-1	CASRPSGNSYNEQFF
TRBV5-5	TRBJ2-5	CASSLAFRGAGETQYF
TRBV5-6	TRBJ2-1	CASSLGVTNYNEQFF
TRBV20-1	TRBJ1-5	CSARNPSNQPQHF
TRBV7-3	TRBJ2-5	CASSQGQGRETQYF
TRBV7-2	TRBJ2-2	CASSLSGAGALTGELFF
TRBV5-1	TRBJ2-5	CASSLVPGQGLLTQETQYF
TRBV4-2	TRBJ1-2	CASSHDRDRQGYTF
TRBV27	TRBJ2-7	CASSLRTGGEDEQYF
TRBV7-9	TRBJ2-4	CASSSTVGTKNIQYF
TRBV7-9	TRBJ1-6	CASSLVQGDNSPLHF
TRBV11-2	TRBJ1-1	CASSVNRDNKAFF
TRBV27	TRBJ1-4	CASSVREYEKLFF
TRBV7-8	TRBJ2-3	CASSFSGGPIFGTQYF
TRBV11-3	TRBJ2-3	CASSPSGGPPGTDTQYF
TRBV28	TRBJ1-2	CASTLWGSGYTF
TRBV2	TRBJ2-4	CASSPKGPAKNIQYF
TRBV5-6	TRBJ2-2	CASTSPGELFF
TRBV20-1	TRBJ2-3	CSASWVWGSSTDTQYF
TRBV5-6	TRBJ2-7	CASSQWTGETWEQYF
TRBV14	TRBJ2-1	CASSQDFMSSGGSIGANEQFF
TRBV3-1	TRBJ2-3	CASRRPGDTQYF